These 25 T cell receptor beta chains came from one sample sequenced in a study of T cell changes during pregnancy in multiple sclerosis. Clones were sequenced by immunoSEQ multiplex PCR, and TCRdb holds only the in-frame ones, with some missing. This sample carries 45,000 to 65,000 clones, approximately 91% of them seen once, and the ten largest clones take 0.45% to 0.6%. The sample was CD4+ T cells from peripheral blood mononuclear cells, taken in the third trimester of pregnancy. These receptor sequences come from a female donor with multiple sclerosis, enrolled in a pregnancy study.

The chain recombines TRBV4-1 with TRBJ2-7; possible D gene TRBD2, 5 bases. Trimming took 0 bases from V and 6 from J, leaving 15 bases between them. The CDR3 is 15 residues long. CDR1 and CDR2 from the germline V gene are MGHRA and YSYEKL. In DNA, the CDR3 is TGCGCCAGCAGCCAAGAAAGGCTAGCTCCCAGCGAGCAGTACTTC. Its translation is CASSQERLAPSEQYF.

The CDR3 protein is CASNWPNRNQPQHF. Written as DNA, the CDR3 is TGTGCCAGCAATTGGCCAAACCGTAATCAGCCCCAGCATTTT. The chain carries TRBV6-1 and TRBJ1-5, with D unresolved. The CDR3 totals 14 residues. Germline CDR1 is MNHNS and CDR2 is SASEGT. V gave up 7 bases and J gave up 4 bases, with 14 bases separating them.

V gene TRBV7-8 combines with J gene TRBJ1-1; the match to TRBD1 covers 7 bases. CDR3 length: 16 amino acids. J was trimmed by 5 bases and V by 0 bases; bases with no gene match: 9. The germline V gene encodes CDR1 SGHVS and CDR2 FQNEAQ. For the CDR3, the DNA is TGTGCCAGCAGCTTAGCAGTACGAGAGGGGGCTACTGAAGCTTTCTTT. It yields the protein CASSLAVREGATEAFF.

The rearrangement links TRBV7-6 to TRBJ1-5; D is ambiguous. Germline V CDR1 and CDR2: SGHVS, FNYEAQ. This CDR3 region has 14 residues. Trimming shortened V by 5 bases and J by 2 bases, and 10 bases separated the two germline ends. The CDR3 DNA reads TGTGCCAGCAGCCCAGCCGGGGGCAATCAGCCCCAGCATTTT. This encodes CASSPAGGNQPQHF.

V is TRBV6-6 and J is TRBJ1-3; no clear D gene. Trimming cost V 5 bases and J 0 bases, with 11 bases left between them. CDR1 and CDR2 from the germline V gene are MNHNY and SVGAGI (reference sequence). CDR3 length: 15 amino acids. CDR3 coding DNA: TGTGCCAGCAGTATGGACGGGAGCTCTGGAAACACCATATATTTT. Translating gives CASSMDGSSGNTIYF.

V usage is TRBV5-1 and J usage is TRBJ1-1; D unresolved. The V gene lost 4 bases and the J gene lost 5 bases, with 15 bases spanning the gap. This CDR3 region has 14 residues. The germline CDR1 and CDR2 sequences are SGHRS and YFSETQ. The CDR3 here is CASSPGRALTEAFF. CDR3 bases: TGCGCCAGCAGCCCGGGGAGAGCGTTAACTGAAGCTTTCTTT. Together with reference TRBV5-1 and TRBJ1-1, the CDR3 gives the full variable domain: KAGVTQTPRYLIKTRGQQVTLSCSPISGHRSVSWYQQTPGQGLQFLFEYFSETQRNKGNFPGRFSGRQFSNSRSEMNVSTLELGDSALYLCASSPGRALTEAFFGQGTRLTVV.

This clone has a single count. The chain joins TRBV19 to TRBJ1-5; 8 bases match TRBD1. Per the germline V gene, CDR1 is LNHDA and CDR2 is SQIVND (reference sequence). The V segment lost 3 bases and the J segment 5 bases; nucleotides outside the gene matches: 6. This CDR3 region has 15 residues. The CDR3: CASSIDRGGYQPQHF. The CDR3 nucleotides are TGTGCCAGTAGTATTGACAGGGGTGGCTATCAGCCCCAGCATTTT.

The chain combines TRBV4-2 with TRBJ2-6; unclear D gene. This CDR3 contains 15 residues. Germline-derived CDR1 and CDR2 are LGHNA and YNFKEQ. Trimming took off 3 bases at V and 0 bases at J, with 6 bases between the two ends. In DNA form, the CDR3 reads TGTGCCAGCAGCCAGACTGACTCTGGGGCCAACGTCCTGACTTTC. As protein: CASSQTDSGANVLTF.

V is TRBV9 and J is TRBJ2-2; perhaps TRBD1 as D (6 bases). V lost 0 bases, J lost 6 bases, and 12 bases lay in between. The CDR3 loop spans 15 amino acids. CDR1 is SGDLS, CDR2 YYNGEE, per germline. CDR3 amino acids: CASSVGQPGAGELFF. The CDR3 DNA sequence: TGTGCCAGCAGCGTAGGACAGCCAGGGGCCGGGGAGCTGTTTTTT.

V and J are TRBV21-1 and TRBJ1-1. TRBV21-1 is a recognized pseudogene. CDR3 size: 13 residues. Here the CDR3 DNA reads TGTGCCAGCAGCAGAAGGAGGCGGCCTGAAGCTTTCTTT. It encodes CASSRRRRPEAFF.

This chain connects TRBV6-6 to TRBJ2-7, with 9 bases lining up with TRBD1. The CDR3 extends over 13 amino acids. The V gene's germline CDR1 is MNHNY and CDR2 SVGAGI (reference sequence). Losses at the gene ends were 8 bases for V and 2 bases for J; bases not matched to a gene: 4. CDR3 in amino acids: CASVRQGAYEQYF. The CDR3 DNA follows: TGTGCCAGCGTGCGACAGGGGGCCTACGAGCAGTACTTC.

This clone was picked up a small number of times. The chain is built from TRBV2 and TRBJ2-2, with D tentatively TRBD1 (5 bases). Germline lookup yields CDR1 SNHLY and CDR2 FYNNEI. This CDR3 is 15 amino acids long. The V end lost 7 bases, the J end lost 0 bases, and 12 bases lay between the germline ends. The CDR3, as DNA: TGTGCCAGCAATGGTTGGACACCGAACACCGGGGAGCTGTTTTTT. Translating it yields CASNGWTPNTGELFF.

The chain recombines TRBV18 with TRBJ2-2, with 9 bases matching TRBD1. This CDR3 has 15 residues. The V gene's germline CDR1 is KGHSH and CDR2 LQKENI. V shed 2 bases and J 3 bases; nucleotides not matched to a gene: 1. The DNA of the CDR3 is TGTGCCAGCTCACCAAGGACAGGGGACACCGGGGAGCTGTTTTTT. Residues: CASSPRTGDTGELFF.

The table lists this clone with a count of one. V gene TRBV18 combines with J gene TRBJ1-1; D uncertain. CDR3 length equals 14 residues. Trimming removed 1 base from V and 1 base from J, with 7 bases in between. Germline V gene lookup returns CDR1 KGHSH and CDR2 LQKENI. The CDR3 bases are TGTGCCAGCTCACCACTACGGGAGAACACTGAAGCTTTCTTT. Encoded protein: CASSPLRENTEAFF.

V is TRBV7-9 and J is TRBJ2-5; 15 positions match TRBD2. The CDR3 consists of 15 residues. J was trimmed by 4 bases and V by 7 bases; bases with no gene match: 4. Per germline, CDR1 SEHNR and CDR2 FQNEAQ (reference sequence). The CDR3 DNA reads TGTGCCAGCACGGTGGGACTAGCGGGGGGAGAGACCCAGTACTTC. This translates into CASTVGLAGGETQYF.

The gene calls are TRBV5-1 and TRBJ2-3; D might be TRBD1 (6 bases). V was cut by 3 bases and J by 0 bases, with 14 bases left in between. The CDR3 has 16 amino acids. The germline CDR1 and CDR2 sequences are SGHRS and YFSETQ. The CDR3 region has the DNA TGCGCCAGCAGCTCCAGAGGGGGACCGAGCACAGATACGCAGTATTTT. Residues: CASSSRGGPSTDTQYF.

The CDR3 sequence is CASGKGGTGANVLTF. CDR3 DNA sequence: TGTGCCAGCGGGAAGGGAGGAACAGGGGCCAACGTCCTGACTTTC. The chain has TRBV27 and TRBJ2-6; tentative D call: TRBD2 (6 bases). V dropped 8 bases and J dropped 4 bases, with 15 bases sitting between them. The germline gives CDR1 MNHEY, CDR2 SMNVEV (reference sequence). The CDR3 runs to 15 residues.

V and J are TRBV4-1 and TRBJ1-5; 9 bases align to TRBD1. CDR3 length equals 16 residues. V gave up 0 bases and J gave up 4 bases; unmatched junction bases: 4. Germline V gene data show CDR1 as MGHRA and CDR2 as YSYEKL. The CDR3: CASSQETGQGNQPQHF. The CDR3 DNA follows: TGCGCCAGCAGCCAAGAGACGGGACAGGGTAATCAGCCCCAGCATTTT.

V gene TRBV19 combines with J gene TRBJ2-5, with 10 bases identical to TRBD2. Germline assignment: CDR1 LNHDA and CDR2 SQIVND (reference sequence). The CDR3 runs 17 residues. V gave up 2 bases and J gave up 0 bases; unmatched junction bases: 6. The CDR3 protein is CASSIWGGTSDQETQYF. The DNA of the CDR3 is TGTGCCAGTAGTATATGGGGGGGGACTAGCGACCAAGAGACCCAGTACTTC.

The V call is TRBV19, the J call TRBJ1-6; D gene ambiguous. The length of the CDR3 is 14 residues. The V end was cut by 7 bases, the J end by 7 bases, with 14 bases between. CDR1 LNHDA and CDR2 SQIVND come from the germline V gene (reference sequence). CDR3 nucleotide sequence: TGTGCCAGTACCCAAGCCCGGGGAAATTCACCCCTCCACTTT. As protein: CASTQARGNSPLHF.

The genes are TRBV6-4 and TRBJ2-3; the D gene is possibly TRBD1 (5 bases). CDR1 and CDR2 from the germline V gene are MRHNA and SNTAGT. The CDR3 loop spans 15 amino acids. Deletions cut 2 bases from V and 6 bases from J, with 15 bases between. The CDR3 nucleotides read TGTGCCAGCAGTGACACCTGGACCGCAGGGGATACGCAGTATTTT. Protein: CASSDTWTAGDTQYF.

This sequence joins TRBV6-6 and TRBJ1-6; no firm D call. This CDR3 has 15 residues. V gave up 5 bases and J gave up 7 bases, with 15 bases separating them. Germline-derived CDR1 and CDR2 are MNHNY and SVGAGI (reference sequence). CDR3 region: CASSTRGARNSPLHF. The CDR3 region has the DNA TGTGCCAGCAGTACTAGAGGAGCACGGAATTCACCCCTCCACTTT.

The V gene is TRBV2, the J gene TRBJ1-3; possibly TRBD1 for D (5 bases). The CDR3 has 13 amino acids. The V end was cut by 8 bases, the J end by 5 bases, with 13 bases between. CDR1 SNHLY and CDR2 FYNNEI come from the germline V gene. CDR3 amino acids: CASDQGLRNTIYF. Here the CDR3 DNA reads TGTGCCAGCGATCAGGGCCTGAGAAACACCATATATTTT.

This clone has a single count. The V call is TRBV7-2, the J call TRBJ2-7; TRBD1 aligns across 11 bases. The CDR3 consists of 16 residues. The junction had 13 bases not matched to a gene; V was cut back by 7 bases and J by 5 bases. Looked up from germline, CDR1 is SGHTA and CDR2 is FQGNSA. CDR3 sequence (DNA): TGTGCCAGCAACCTTAGGCAGGGACAGGGGGTTAACGAGCAGTACTTC. It specifies CASNLRQGQGVNEQYF.

The V and J genes are TRBV19 and TRBJ2-1; no firm D call. CDR1 and CDR2 from the germline V gene are LNHDA and SQIVND (reference sequence). V was shortened by 5 bases and J by 15 bases, with 17 bases between the two germline ends. This CDR3 region has 12 residues. The CDR3 DNA sequence: TGTGCCAGTAGTCCGCGGTTAGGAGTACCGTTCTTC. Translation: CASSPRLGVPFF.